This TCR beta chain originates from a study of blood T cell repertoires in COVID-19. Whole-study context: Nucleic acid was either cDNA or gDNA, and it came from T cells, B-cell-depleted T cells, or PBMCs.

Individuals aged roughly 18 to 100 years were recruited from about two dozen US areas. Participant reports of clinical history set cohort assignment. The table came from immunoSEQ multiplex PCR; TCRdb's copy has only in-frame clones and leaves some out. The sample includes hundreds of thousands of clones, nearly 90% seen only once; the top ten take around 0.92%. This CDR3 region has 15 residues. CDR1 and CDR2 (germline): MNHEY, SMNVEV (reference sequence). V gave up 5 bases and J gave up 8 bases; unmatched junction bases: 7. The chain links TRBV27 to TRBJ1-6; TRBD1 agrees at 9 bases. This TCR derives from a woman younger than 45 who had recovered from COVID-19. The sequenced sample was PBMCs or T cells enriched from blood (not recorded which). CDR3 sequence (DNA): TGTGCCAGCAGTCAGACAGGGGGGATCCATTCACCCCTCCACTTT. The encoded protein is CASSQTGGIHSPLHF.